Shown below are 21 T cell receptor beta chains from a single sample sequenced in a study of identical twins. TCRdb called the 5' RACE reads again in MiXCR, with one record for every CDR3 protein. The repertoire consists of about 890,000 distinct CDR3 sequences, with 12% occurring once and the leading ten covering roughly 1.5%. The data also belong to a second study, concerning yellow fever vaccine responses in identical twins.

Sequencing was performed on PBMCs. The receptor set was obtained from a woman aged 18-35 years in good health.

This clonotype was detected only a few times. The chain couples TRBV27 to TRBJ2-1, with TRBD2 matching 10 bases. The CDR3 length is 16 residues. Germline V gives CDR1 MNHEY, CDR2 SMNVEV (reference sequence). Germline trimming cut 6 bases from V and 4 bases from J; bases unmatched to any gene: 9. CDR3 in amino acids: CASSPAGGLRYNEQFF. Here the CDR3 DNA reads TGTGCCAGCAGCCCAGCGGGAGGGCTTCGATACAATGAGCAGTTCTTC.

The chain uses TRBV4-2 and TRBJ2-7, with TRBD2 identical over 9 bases. The germline V gene has CDR1 LGHNA and CDR2 YNFKEQ. V lost 5 bases and J lost 3; bases outside the gene matches: 14. This CDR3 spans 17 amino acids. For the CDR3, the DNA is TGTGCCAGCAGCGCAGAAGGGGGCGGGAGGGCCAGCTACGAGCAGTACTTC. It translates to CASSAEGGGRASYEQYF.

V gene TRBV29-1 combines with J gene TRBJ2-1, with 10 positions matching TRBD1. This CDR3 is 14 amino acids long. Germline V lookup: CDR1 SQVTM, CDR2 ANQGSEA. The V gene end was trimmed by 1 base and the J gene end by 7 bases; junction bases not matched to a gene: 4. The CDR3 nucleotides read TGCAGCGTTGAAGGGGGACAGGGGTCAAATGAGCAGTTCTTC. It yields the protein CSVEGGQGSNEQFF.

This clonotype has more than one count but fewer than ten. V gene TRBV28 combines with J gene TRBJ2-7; TRBD1 matches 7 bases. The CDR3 runs 16 residues. V was pared by 7 bases and J by 4 bases, with 16 bases of the junction left unmatched. Germline lookup yields CDR1 MDHEN and CDR2 SYDVKM. CDR3 residues: CASTRPSPGRGYEQYF. CDR3 nucleotide sequence: TGTGCCAGCACCCGCCCCAGCCCGGGCAGGGGGTACGAGCAGTACTTC.

V usage is TRBV20-1 and J usage is TRBJ1-2; 7 bases match TRBD1. CDR3 length equals 17 residues. Germline V gene lookup returns CDR1 DFQATT and CDR2 SNEGSKA (reference sequence). J was trimmed by 3 bases and V by 0 bases; bases with no gene match: 13. The CDR3 region is CSARDSPGGKRDYGYTF. CDR3 bases: TGCAGTGCTAGAGATTCCCCAGGGGGGAAAAGAGACTATGGCTACACCTTC.

The gene calls are TRBV7-3 and TRBJ1-1, with D perhaps matching TRBD1 (5 bases). The V end lost 2 bases, the J end lost 10 bases, and 14 bases lay between the germline ends. The V gene's germline CDR1 is SGHTA and CDR2 FQGTGA. This CDR3 spans 13 amino acids. In DNA form, the CDR3 reads TGTGCCAGCAGCTTAGGGGCGCGAGAAGTAGCTTTCTTT. Amino acid sequence: CASSLGAREVAFF.

This clonotype has more than one count but fewer than ten. This chain joins TRBV27 and TRBJ2-3; tentative D call: TRBD1 (6 bases). Trimming removed 2 bases from V and 11 bases from J, with 14 bases in between. Germline assignment: CDR1 MNHEY and CDR2 SMNVEV (reference sequence). This CDR3 is built from 13 residues. CDR3 nucleotides: TGTGCCAGCAGTTTAGGGGGCCAACAATTGCAGTATTTT. Encoded protein: CASSLGGQQLQYF.

The table lists this clonotype with a few counts. This chain connects TRBV12-3 or TRBV12-4 to TRBJ2-1; possible D gene TRBD1, 5 bases. The CDR3 runs to 16 residues. V lost 1 base and J lost 5, with 15 bases in between. This CDR3 is CASSLDQGSGHNEQFF. Written as DNA, the CDR3 is TGTGCCAGCAGTTTAGATCAGGGCAGTGGACACAATGAGCAGTTCTTC.

The CDR3 DNA follows: TGTGCCACCAGCACCAGGGGACTGCCAGAAAAACTGTTTTTT. This gives the protein CATSTRGLPEKLFF. The chain has TRBV15 and TRBJ1-4; D is possibly TRBD1 (6 bases). This CDR3 region has 14 residues. Germline V lookup: CDR1 LNHNV, CDR2 YYDKDF (reference sequence). Trimming took 4 bases from V and 8 from J, leaving 14 bases between them.

This clonotype has only a few counts. The chain is built from TRBV3-1 and TRBJ1-4; D perhaps matches TRBD1 (5 bases). The CDR3 runs 13 residues. V was pared by 8 bases and J by 5 bases, with 12 bases between. CDR1 and CDR2 (germline): LGHDT, YNNKEL (reference sequence). The CDR3 nucleotides are TGTGCCAGCGGTGGGGCTAGGAATGAAAAACTGTTTTTT. Translating it yields CASGGARNEKLFF. The full variable domain, completed using reference TRBV3-1 and TRBJ1-4, is DTAVSQTPKYLVTQMGNDKSIKCEQNLGHDTMYWYKQDSKKFLKIMFSYNNKELIINETVPNRFSPKSPDKAHLNLHINSLELGDSAVYFCASGGARNEKLFFGSGTQLSVL.

This clonotype was observed a handful of times. The J gene is TRBJ1-6, the V gene TRBV20-1; 8 positions agree with TRBD1. Trimming took 5 bases from V and 4 from J; bases not matched to a gene: 7. The germline V gene encodes CDR1 DFQATT and CDR2 SNEGSKA (reference sequence). CDR3 length equals 15 residues. CDR3 residues: CSAAPGGAYNSPLHF. CDR3 coding DNA: TGCAGTGCTGCCCCAGGGGGCGCATATAATTCACCCCTCCACTTT.

About this clonotype: The junction shows a germline mismatch at one end, possibly a read error. The chain couples TRBV10-2 to TRBJ2-1, with TRBD2 matching over 8 bases. Germline CDR1 WSHSY, CDR2 SAAADI. The CDR3 covers 15 residues. The CDR3 bases are TGCACCAGCAGTTCTTCAGCGGGAGTGTTGTATGAGCAGTTCTTC. Translated, it gives CTSSSSAGVLYEQFF.

This clonotype was observed many times. The chain uses TRBV20-1 and TRBJ2-7; D is unclear. CDR3 size: 15 residues. V lost 0 bases, J lost 4 bases, and 16 bases lay in between. Germline CDR1 DFQATT, CDR2 SNEGSKA (reference sequence). The CDR3 nucleotides are TGCAGTGCTAGAGATCTCGACACGGGTTTTTACGAGCAGTACTTC. Amino acid sequence: CSARDLDTGFYEQYF.

This clonotype has more than one count but fewer than ten. The CDR3 coding sequence is TGTGCCAGCAGCCTCCAAGGGGTTCAGACCGGGGAGCTGTTTTTT. This translates into CASSLQGVQTGELFF. This sequence joins TRBV5-6 and TRBJ2-2, with a weak D call TRBD1 (5 bases). Germline assignment: CDR1 SGHDT and CDR2 YYEEEE. The CDR3 contains 15 residues. Trimming removed 4 bases from V and 5 bases from J, with 15 bases in between.

The V call is TRBV12-3 or TRBV12-4, the J call TRBJ2-1; possibly TRBD2 for D (6 bases). The CDR3 runs to 15 residues. With 1 base removed from V and 4 bases from J, the gap between germline ends came to 11 bases. CDR3 sequence (DNA): TGTGCCAGCAGTTTAGGGGACTCCCTATACAATGAGCAGTTCTTC. Residues: CASSLGDSLYNEQFF.

This clonotype turned up a few times. This chain links TRBV15 with TRBJ1-4; TRBD1 aligns across 9 bases. CDR3 length: 16 residues. The V segment lost 9 bases and the J segment 0 bases; nucleotides outside the gene matches: 8. Per the germline V gene, CDR1 is LNHNV and CDR2 is YYDKDF (reference sequence). DNA for the CDR3: TGTGCCACGCGCGGACAGGGGCGTGCAACTAATGAAAAACTGTTTTTT. Translating gives CATRGQGRATNEKLFF.

This clonotype was seen only a few times. The genes are TRBV6-5 and TRBJ2-1; no reliable D call. Trimming pared 2 bases from V and 1 base from J, leaving 9 bases between. Germline V gene data show CDR1 as MNHEY and CDR2 as SVGAGI. The CDR3 is 15 residues long. This CDR3 reads CASSYGSRSYNEQFF. In DNA form, the CDR3 reads TGTGCCAGCAGTTACGGGTCTAGATCCTACAATGAGCAGTTCTTC.

The chain links TRBV29-1 to TRBJ1-1, with a tentative D call TRBD1 (6 bases). The CDR3 runs to 11 residues. CDR1 and CDR2 (germline): SQVTM, ANQGSEA. V gave up 7 bases and J gave up 6 bases, with 12 bases separating them. The CDR3 loop is CSAGQPPEAFF. Written as DNA, the CDR3 is TGCAGCGCCGGACAGCCTCCTGAAGCTTTCTTT.

The gene calls are TRBV5-6 and TRBJ1-1, with a weak D call TRBD1 (6 bases). Germline-derived CDR1 and CDR2 are SGHDT and YYEEEE. Trimming removed 1 base at V and 1 base at J, with 8 bases between. The CDR3 contains 14 residues. This chain's CDR3 is CASSLSGENTEAFF. In nucleotides, the CDR3 is TGTGCCAGCAGCTTGTCAGGGGAGAACACTGAAGCTTTCTTT. Using reference TRBV5-6 and TRBJ1-1 for the parts outside the CDR3, the full variable domain is DAGVTQSPTHLIKTRGQQVTLRCSPKSGHDTVSWYQQALGQGPQFIFQYYEEEERQRGNFPDRFSGHQFPNYSSELNVNALLLGDSALYLCASSLSGENTEAFFGQGTRLTVV.

This chain connects TRBV20-1 to TRBJ2-5, with a weak D call TRBD2 (7 bases). CDR1 is DFQATT, CDR2 SNEGSKA, per germline (reference sequence). Trimming took off 3 bases at V and 7 bases at J, with 27 bases between the two ends. This CDR3 region has 17 residues. In DNA, the CDR3 is TGCAGTGCTAGTACCTGGGGGGGGGACACCGGAGGGGGGACCCAGTACTTC. Translating it yields CSASTWGGDTGGGTQYF.

Many counts were recorded for this clonotype. This chain joins TRBV7-9 and TRBJ2-5; D may be TRBD1 (6 bases). CDR1 is SEHNR, CDR2 FQNEAQ, per germline (reference sequence). The CDR3 totals 14 residues. Trimming took 5 bases from V and 2 from J, leaving 12 bases between them. The CDR3 here is CASSIQGWQETQYF. The CDR3 DNA sequence: TGTGCCAGCAGCATCCAGGGGTGGCAAGAGACCCAGTACTTC. Complete variable domain (other parts from reference TRBV7-9 and TRBJ2-5): DTGVSQNPRHKITKRGQNVTFRCDPISEHNRLYWYRQTLGQGPEFLTYFQNEAQLEKSRLLSDRFSAERPKGSFSTLEIQRTEQGDSAMYLCASSIQGWQETQYFGPGTRLLVL.